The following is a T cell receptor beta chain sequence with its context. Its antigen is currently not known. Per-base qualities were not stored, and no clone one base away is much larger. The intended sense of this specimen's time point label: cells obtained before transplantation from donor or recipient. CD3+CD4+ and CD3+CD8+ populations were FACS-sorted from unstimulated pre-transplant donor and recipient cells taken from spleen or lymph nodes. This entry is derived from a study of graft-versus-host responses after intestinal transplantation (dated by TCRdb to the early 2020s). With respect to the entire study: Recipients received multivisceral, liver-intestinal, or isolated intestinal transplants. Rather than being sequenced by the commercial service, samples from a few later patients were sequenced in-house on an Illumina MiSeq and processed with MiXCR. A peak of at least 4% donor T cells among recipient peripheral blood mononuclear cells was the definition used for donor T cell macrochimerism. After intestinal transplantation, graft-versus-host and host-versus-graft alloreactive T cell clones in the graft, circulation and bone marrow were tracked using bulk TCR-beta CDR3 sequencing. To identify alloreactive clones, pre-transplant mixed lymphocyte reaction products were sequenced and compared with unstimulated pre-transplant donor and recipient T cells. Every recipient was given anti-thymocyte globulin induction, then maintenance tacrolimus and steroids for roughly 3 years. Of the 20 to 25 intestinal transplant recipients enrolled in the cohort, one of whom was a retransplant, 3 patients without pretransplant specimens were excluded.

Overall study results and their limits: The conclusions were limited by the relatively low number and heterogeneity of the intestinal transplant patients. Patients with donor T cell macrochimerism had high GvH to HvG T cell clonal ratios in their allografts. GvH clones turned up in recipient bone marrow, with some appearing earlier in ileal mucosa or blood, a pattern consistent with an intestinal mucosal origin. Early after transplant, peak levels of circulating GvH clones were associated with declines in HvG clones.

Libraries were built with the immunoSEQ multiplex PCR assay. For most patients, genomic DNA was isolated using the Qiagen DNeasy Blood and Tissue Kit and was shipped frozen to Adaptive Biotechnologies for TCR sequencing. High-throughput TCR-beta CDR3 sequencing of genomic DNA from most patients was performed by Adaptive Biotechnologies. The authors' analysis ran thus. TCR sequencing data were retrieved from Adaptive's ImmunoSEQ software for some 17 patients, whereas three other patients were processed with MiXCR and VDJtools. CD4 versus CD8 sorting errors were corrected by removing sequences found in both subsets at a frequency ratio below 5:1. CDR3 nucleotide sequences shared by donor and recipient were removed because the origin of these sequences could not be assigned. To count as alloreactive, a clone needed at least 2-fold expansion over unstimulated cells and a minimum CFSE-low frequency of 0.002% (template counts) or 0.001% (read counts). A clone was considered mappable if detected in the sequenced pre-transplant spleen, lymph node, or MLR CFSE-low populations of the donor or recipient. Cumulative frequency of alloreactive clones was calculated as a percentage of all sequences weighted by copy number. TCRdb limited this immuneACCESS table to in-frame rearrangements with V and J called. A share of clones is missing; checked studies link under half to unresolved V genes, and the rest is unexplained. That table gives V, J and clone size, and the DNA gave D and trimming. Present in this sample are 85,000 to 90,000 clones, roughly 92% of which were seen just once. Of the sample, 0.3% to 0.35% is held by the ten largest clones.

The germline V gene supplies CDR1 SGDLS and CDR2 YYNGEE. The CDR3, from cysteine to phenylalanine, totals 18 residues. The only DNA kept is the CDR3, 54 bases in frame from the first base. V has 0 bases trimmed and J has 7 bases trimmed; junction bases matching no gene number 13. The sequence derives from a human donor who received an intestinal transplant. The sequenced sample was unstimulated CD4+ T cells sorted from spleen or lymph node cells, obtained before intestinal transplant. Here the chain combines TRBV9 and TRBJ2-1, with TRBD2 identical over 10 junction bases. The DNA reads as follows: TGTGCCAGCAGCGTAGATCCCCCAGCGGGAGGGCCAGGGAATGAGCAGTTCTTC. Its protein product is CASSVDPPAGGPGNEQFF.